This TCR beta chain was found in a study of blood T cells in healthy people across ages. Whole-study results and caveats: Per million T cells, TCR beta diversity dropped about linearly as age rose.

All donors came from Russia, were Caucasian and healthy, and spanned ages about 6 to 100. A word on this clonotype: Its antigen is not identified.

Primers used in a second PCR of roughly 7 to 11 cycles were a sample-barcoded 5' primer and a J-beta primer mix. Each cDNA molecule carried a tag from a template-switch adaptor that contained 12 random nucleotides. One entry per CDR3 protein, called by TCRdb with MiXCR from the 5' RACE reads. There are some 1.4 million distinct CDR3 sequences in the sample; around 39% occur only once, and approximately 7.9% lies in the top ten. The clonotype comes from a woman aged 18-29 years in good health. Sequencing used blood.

The CDR3 DNA is TGTGCCAGCAGCCCGATCGACAGGGGTGGCGGCTACACCTTC. As protein: CASSPIDRGGGYTF. V usage is TRBV3-1 and J usage is TRBJ1-2, with 8 bases identical to TRBD1. The trim removed 4 bases at V and 8 bases at J, leaving 9 bases unmatched. The CDR3 has 14 amino acids. CDR1 LGHDT and CDR2 YNNKEL come from the germline V gene (reference sequence).